This TCR beta chain stems from a study of T cell responses to AZD1222 COVID-19 vaccine. Study observations and caveats: Spike-specific TCR breadth and depth both grew after two AZD1222 doses. Regions 160-218 and 743-854 held dominance among vaccine-associated CD4 TCRs, which spanned spike.

The CDR3 has 15 amino acids. V gave up 6 bases and J gave up 7 bases, with 19 bases separating them. Per the germline V gene, CDR1 is SNHLY and CDR2 is FYNNEI. There are a few counts of this clone. Its antigen is still unknown. Clones were sequenced by immunoSEQ multiplex PCR, and TCRdb holds only the in-frame ones, with some missing. The sample gives 83,000 or so clones, about 82% of which show up once; 8.7% is in the top ten. The sequencing here drew on peripheral blood, taken on day 0 of AZD1222 vaccination. V usage is TRBV2 and J usage is TRBJ1-3, with D possibly TRBD1 on 5 matching bases. The receptor was derived from an adult in good health. CDR3 nucleotides: TGTGCCAGCAGGGGGTGGGGCTTGGAAGGGAACACCATATATTTT. Residues: CASRGWGLEGNTIYF. Supplemented by reference TRBV2 and TRBJ1-3, the full variable domain reads EPEVTQTPSHQVTQMGQEVILRCVPISNHLYFYWYRQILGQKVEFLVSFYNNEISEKSEIFDDQFSVERPDGSNFTLKIRSTKLEDSAMYFCASRGWGLEGNTIYFGEGSWLTVV.